One and the same sample provided the 7 T cell receptor beta chains below, sequenced in a study of blood T cell repertoires in COVID-19. Some clones are missing from TCRdb's copy, which holds only in-frame ones; the method was immunoSEQ multiplex PCR. The sample lists about 180,000 clones, approximately 80% occurring once. Sequences were obtained from peripheral blood. These receptors were collected from a woman aged 40 to 49 with COVID-19, enrolled during active disease.

The gene calls are TRBV27 and TRBJ1-4; D perhaps matches TRBD1 (5 bases). Between the trimmed V and J ends, which lost 7 bases and 11 bases, there was a span of 17 bases. CDR3 length: 13 amino acids. Per germline, CDR1 MNHEY and CDR2 SMNVEV (reference sequence). CDR3 protein: CASTPGSRGKLFF. The CDR3 region has the DNA TGTGCCAGCACCCCTGGGAGTCGGGGGAAACTGTTTTTT.

This clone was seen more than once but under ten times. The J gene is TRBJ1-3, the V gene TRBV3-1 (or the pseudogene TRBV3-2); D is undetermined. V was pared by 4 bases and J by 0 bases, with 4 bases between. Germline lookup yields CDR1 LGHDT and CDR2 YNNKEL (reference sequence). The CDR3 loop spans 13 amino acids. CDR3 protein: CASSRGSGNTIYF. The CDR3 DNA reads TGTGCCAGCAGCCGAGGCTCTGGAAACACCATATATTTT.

The chain has TRBV20-1 and TRBJ2-1; D gene uncertain. The CDR3 is 15 residues long. Between the trimmed V and J ends, which lost 3 bases and 0 bases, there was a span of 12 bases. Germline V gene sequence: CDR1 DFQATT, CDR2 SNEGSKA (reference sequence). The CDR3 coding sequence is TGCAGTGCTAGTCCCCAAGCTGTCTCCTACAATGAGCAGTTCTTC. This codes for CSASPQAVSYNEQFF.

The J gene is TRBJ2-5, the V gene TRBV5-5; TRBD1 agrees at 8 bases. Germline-derived CDR1 and CDR2 are SGHKS and YYEKEE (reference sequence). Trimming cost V 4 bases and J 4 bases; bases outside gene matches: 6. This CDR3 is 14 amino acids long. CDR3 in DNA: TGTGCCAGCAGCCCTCAACAGGGGGTAGAGACCCAGTACTTC. This gives the protein CASSPQQGVETQYF. Filled out from reference TRBV5-5 and TRBJ2-5, the complete variable domain reads DAGVTQSPTHLIKTRGQQVTLRCSPISGHKSVSWYQQVLGQGPQFIFQYYEKEERGRGNFPDRFSARQFPNYSSELNVNALLLGDSALYLCASSPQQGVETQYFGPGTRLLVL.

The chain has TRBV5-8 and TRBJ1-2; 9 positions match TRBD1. The V gene's germline CDR1 is SGHTS and CDR2 YDEGEE. Trimming removed 7 bases from V and 2 bases from J; junction bases left unmatched: 21. CDR3 length: 19 amino acids. For the CDR3, the DNA is TGTGCCAGCTTGGGAAACTCCGGGACAGGGCCCCGGGGGAACTATGGCTACACCTTC. Residues: CASLGNSGTGPRGNYGYTF.

The V call is TRBV28, the J call TRBJ1-1; 9 bases align to TRBD1. There are 15 residues in the CDR3. Per germline, CDR1 MDHEN and CDR2 SYDVKM. With 3 bases clipped from V and 5 bases from J, the junction kept 7 bases outside the gene matches. The CDR3 region is CASSFTGGAGTEAFF. The CDR3 DNA is TGTGCCAGCAGTTTTACAGGGGGCGCCGGTACTGAAGCTTTCTTT.

This clone appeared once. The V and J genes are TRBV9 and TRBJ2-5; D is possibly TRBD2 (6 bases). Germline CDR1 SGDLS, CDR2 YYNGEE. CDR3 length: 16 residues. V lost 0 bases, J lost 2 bases, and 14 bases lay in between. The CDR3 loop is CASSVDGGGRQETQYF. For the CDR3, the DNA is TGTGCCAGCAGCGTAGACGGGGGAGGTAGACAAGAGACCCAGTACTTC.